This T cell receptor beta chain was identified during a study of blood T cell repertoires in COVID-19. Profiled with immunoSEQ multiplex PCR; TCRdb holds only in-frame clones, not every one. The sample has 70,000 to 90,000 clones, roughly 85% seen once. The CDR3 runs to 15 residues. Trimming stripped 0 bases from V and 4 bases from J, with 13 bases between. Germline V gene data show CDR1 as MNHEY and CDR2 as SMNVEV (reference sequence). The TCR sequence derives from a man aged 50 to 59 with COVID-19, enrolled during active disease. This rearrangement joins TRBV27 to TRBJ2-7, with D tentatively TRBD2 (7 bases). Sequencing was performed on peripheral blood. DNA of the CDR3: TGTGCCAGCAGTTTATCTAGGGGGGGCGGGTACGAGCAGTACTTC. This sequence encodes CASSLSRGGGYEQYF.